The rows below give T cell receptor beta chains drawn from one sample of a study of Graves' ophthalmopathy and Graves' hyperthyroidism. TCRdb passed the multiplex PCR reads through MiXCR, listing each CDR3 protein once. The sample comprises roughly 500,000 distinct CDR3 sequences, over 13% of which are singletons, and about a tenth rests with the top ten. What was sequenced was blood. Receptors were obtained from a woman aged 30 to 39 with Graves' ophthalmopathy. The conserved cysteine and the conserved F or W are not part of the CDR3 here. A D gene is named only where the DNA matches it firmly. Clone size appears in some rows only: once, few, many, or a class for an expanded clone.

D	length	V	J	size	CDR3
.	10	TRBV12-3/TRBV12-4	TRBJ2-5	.	ASSTLGETQY
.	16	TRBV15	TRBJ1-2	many	ATSREVGKTLPQSGYT
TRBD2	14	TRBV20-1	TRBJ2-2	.	SARDSGALAGGELF
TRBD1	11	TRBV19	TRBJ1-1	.	ASSRDRQGNAF
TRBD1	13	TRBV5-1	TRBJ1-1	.	ASSYYDATGIGAF
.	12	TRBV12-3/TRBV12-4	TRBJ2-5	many	ASSPYLGGETQY
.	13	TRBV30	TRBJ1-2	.	AWSVNRDTNYGYT
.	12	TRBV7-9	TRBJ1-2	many	ASSLGRLDYGYT
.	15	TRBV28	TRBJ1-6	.	ASSPPGGGSYNSPLH
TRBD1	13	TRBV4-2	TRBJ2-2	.	ASSLGQGQGGELF
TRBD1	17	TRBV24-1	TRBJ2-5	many	ATSGLGPRTGSAKETQY
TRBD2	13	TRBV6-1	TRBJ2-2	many	ASRPPGLEAGELF
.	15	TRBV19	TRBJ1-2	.	ASSIHAAGATNYGYT
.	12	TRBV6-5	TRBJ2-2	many	ASSYFWGAGELF
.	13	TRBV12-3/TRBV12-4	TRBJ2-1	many	ASSSIGSSYNEQF
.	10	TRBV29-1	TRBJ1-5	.	SVGEDLGIQH
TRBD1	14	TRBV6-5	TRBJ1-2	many	ASSARDRGRGYGYT
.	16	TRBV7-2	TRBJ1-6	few	ASSLSTILSSYNSPLH
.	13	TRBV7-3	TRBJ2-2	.	ASSLAGENTGELF
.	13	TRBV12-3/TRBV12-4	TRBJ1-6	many	ASSPTGNPNSPLH
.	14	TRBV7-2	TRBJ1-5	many	ASSPTGGVSNQPQH
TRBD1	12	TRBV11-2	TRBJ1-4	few	ASSLRTGDEKLF
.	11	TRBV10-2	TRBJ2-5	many	ASSESRVETQY
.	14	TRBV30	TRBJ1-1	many	AWSARITPPSTEAF
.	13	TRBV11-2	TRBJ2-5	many	ASSLDSPPQETQY
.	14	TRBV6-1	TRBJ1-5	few	ASSITEGGGNQPQH